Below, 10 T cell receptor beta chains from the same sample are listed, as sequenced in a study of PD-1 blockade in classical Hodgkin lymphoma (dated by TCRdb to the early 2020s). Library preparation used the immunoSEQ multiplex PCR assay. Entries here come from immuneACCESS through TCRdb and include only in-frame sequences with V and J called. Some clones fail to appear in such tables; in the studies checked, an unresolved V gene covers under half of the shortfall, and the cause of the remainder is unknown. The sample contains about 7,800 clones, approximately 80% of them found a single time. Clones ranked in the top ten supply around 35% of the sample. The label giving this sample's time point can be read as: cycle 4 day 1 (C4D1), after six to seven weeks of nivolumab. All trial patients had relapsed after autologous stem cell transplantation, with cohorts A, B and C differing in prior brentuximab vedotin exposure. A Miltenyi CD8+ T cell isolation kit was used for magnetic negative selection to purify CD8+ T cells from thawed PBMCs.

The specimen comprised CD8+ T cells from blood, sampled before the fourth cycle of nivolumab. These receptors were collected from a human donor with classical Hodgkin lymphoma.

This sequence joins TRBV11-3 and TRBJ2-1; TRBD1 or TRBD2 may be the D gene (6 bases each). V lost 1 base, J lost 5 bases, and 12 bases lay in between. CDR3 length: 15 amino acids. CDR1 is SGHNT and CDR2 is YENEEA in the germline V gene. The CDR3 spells CASSLGLGGHNEQFF. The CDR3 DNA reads TGTGCCAGCAGCTTAGGCCTAGGGGGGCACAATGAGCAGTTCTTC.

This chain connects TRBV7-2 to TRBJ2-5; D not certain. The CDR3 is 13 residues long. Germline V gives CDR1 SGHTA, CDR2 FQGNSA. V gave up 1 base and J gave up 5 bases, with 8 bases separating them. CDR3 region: CASSLVGHETQYF. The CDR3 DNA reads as TGTGCCAGCAGCTTAGTGGGCCACGAGACCCAGTACTTC.

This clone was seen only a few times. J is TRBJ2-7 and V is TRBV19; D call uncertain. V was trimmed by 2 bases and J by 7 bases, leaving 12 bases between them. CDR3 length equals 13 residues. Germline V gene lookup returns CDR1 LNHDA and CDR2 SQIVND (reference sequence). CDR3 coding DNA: TGTGCCAGTAGTATAACTGCGAGGCTTGAGCAGTACTTC. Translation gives CASSITARLEQYF.

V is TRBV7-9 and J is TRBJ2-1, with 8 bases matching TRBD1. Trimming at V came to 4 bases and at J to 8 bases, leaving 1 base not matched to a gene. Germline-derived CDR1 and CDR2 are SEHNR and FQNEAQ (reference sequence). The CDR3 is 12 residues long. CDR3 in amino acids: CASSYRGDEQFF. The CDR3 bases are TGTGCCAGCAGCTACAGGGGGGATGAGCAGTTCTTC.

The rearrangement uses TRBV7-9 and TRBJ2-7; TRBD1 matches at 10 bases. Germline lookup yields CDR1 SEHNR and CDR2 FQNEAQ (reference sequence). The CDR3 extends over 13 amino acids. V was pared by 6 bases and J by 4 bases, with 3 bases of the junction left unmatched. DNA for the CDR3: TGTGCCAGCAGTTGGGACAGGGGATACGAGCAGTACTTC. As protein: CASSWDRGYEQYF. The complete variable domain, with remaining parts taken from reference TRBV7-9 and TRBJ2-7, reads DTGVSQNPRHKITKRGQNVTFRCDPISEHNRLYWYRQTLGQGPEFLTYFQNEAQLEKSRLLSDRFSAERPKGSFSTLEIQRTEQGDSAMYLCASSWDRGYEQYFGPGTRLTVT.

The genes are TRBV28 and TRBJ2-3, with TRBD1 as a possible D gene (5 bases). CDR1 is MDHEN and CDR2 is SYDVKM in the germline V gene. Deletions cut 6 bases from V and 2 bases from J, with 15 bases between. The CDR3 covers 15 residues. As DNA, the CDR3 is TGTGCCAGCAGCCTCCCCTGGGGCTACACAGATACGCAGTATTTT. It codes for CASSLPWGYTDTQYF.

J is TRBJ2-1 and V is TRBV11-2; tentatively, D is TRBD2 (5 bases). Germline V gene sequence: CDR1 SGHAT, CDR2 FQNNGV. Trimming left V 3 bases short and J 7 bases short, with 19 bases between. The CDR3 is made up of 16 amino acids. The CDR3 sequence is CASSFPPRQRGNEQFF. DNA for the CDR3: TGTGCCAGCAGCTTCCCCCCCCGCCAGCGCGGGAATGAGCAGTTCTTC.

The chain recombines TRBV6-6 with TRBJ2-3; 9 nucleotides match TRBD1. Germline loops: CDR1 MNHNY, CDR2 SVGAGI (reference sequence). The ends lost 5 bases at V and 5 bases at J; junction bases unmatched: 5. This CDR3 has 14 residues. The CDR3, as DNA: TGTGCCAGCAGTGCACAGGGGGCGGGAGATACGCAGTATTTT. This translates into CASSAQGAGDTQYF.

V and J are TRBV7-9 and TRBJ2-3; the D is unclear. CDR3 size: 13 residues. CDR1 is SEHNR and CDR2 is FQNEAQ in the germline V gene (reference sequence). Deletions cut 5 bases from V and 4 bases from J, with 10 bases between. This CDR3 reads CASSPKTADTQYF. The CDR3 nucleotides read TGTGCCAGCAGCCCCAAAACGGCAGATACGCAGTATTTT.

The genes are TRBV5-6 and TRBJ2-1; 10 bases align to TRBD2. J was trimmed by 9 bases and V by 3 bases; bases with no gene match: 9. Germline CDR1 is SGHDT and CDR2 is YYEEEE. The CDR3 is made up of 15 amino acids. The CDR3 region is CASSWFGLAGVEQFF. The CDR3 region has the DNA TGTGCCAGCAGCTGGTTCGGGCTAGCGGGAGTTGAGCAGTTCTTC.